One sample yielded the 8 T cell receptor beta chains listed below, sequenced in a study of T cells after posttransplantation cyclophosphamide (dated by TCRdb to between 2015 and 2016). The treatment or condition label, as the study defines it: high-dose cyclophosphamide on days +3 and +4 as single-agent GVHD prophylaxis. Busulfan and fludarabine conditioning, a related or unrelated marrow graft, and cyclophosphamide on days +3 and +4 were given to PTCy patients. The receptor library was made with the immunoSEQ multiplex PCR assay. The table comes from immuneACCESS by way of TCRdb, which keeps in-frame sequences with V and J called. Part of the clones is missing from these tables; in studies checked, under half for an unresolved V gene and the rest for unknown reasons. Counted in this sample were about 43,000 clones; about 92% of them appeared once. Less than 2.5% of the sample is held by the ten biggest clonotypes.

The sample here was PBMCs, taken 62 days after allogeneic stem cell transplant with posttransplant cyclophosphamide. These TCRs come from a male patient between 55 and 70 years old who received an allogeneic stem cell transplant from a related donor and was CMV-positive. Following a transplant, some T lymphocytes may have been derived from the graft donor.

The chain carries TRBV19 and TRBJ1-2; tentatively, D is TRBD1 (6 bases). From germline, CDR1 is LNHDA and CDR2 SQIVND (reference sequence). Trimming took 4 bases from V and 8 from J, leaving 8 bases between them. The CDR3 is made up of 11 amino acids. The CDR3 region is CASSTGVGYTF. The CDR3 DNA sequence: TGTGCCAGTAGTACAGGGGTCGGCTACACCTTC.

J is TRBJ2-1 and V is TRBV6-1; D is uncertain. Trimming shortened V by 6 bases and J by 0 bases, and 12 bases separated the two germline ends. Germline lookup yields CDR1 MNHNS and CDR2 SASEGT. The CDR3 totals 15 residues. In nucleotides, the CDR3 is TGTGCCAGCAGATCGACACCAAACTCCTACAATGAGCAGTTCTTC. As protein: CASRSTPNSYNEQFF.

The chain combines TRBV14 with TRBJ2-5; D uncertain. Trimming pared 4 bases from V and 5 bases from J, leaving 8 bases between. CDR3 size: 12 residues. CDR1 and CDR2 (germline): SGHDN, FVKESK. The CDR3 DNA is TGTGCCAGCAGCCGGGCTTACGAGACCCAGTACTTC. Translated, it gives CASSRAYETQYF. Looking up the rest from reference TRBV14 and TRBJ2-5 gives the full variable domain: EAGVTQFPSHSVIEKGQTVTLRCDPISGHDNLYWYRRVMGKEIKFLLHFVKESKQDESGMPNNRFLAERTGGTYSTLKVQPAELEDSGVYFCASSRAYETQYFGPGTRLLVL.

This clone has only one observation. The chain has TRBV10-2 and TRBJ2-5, with 7 bases fitting TRBD2. The V gene's germline CDR1 is WSHSY and CDR2 SAAADI. The CDR3 is 15 amino acids. Unmatched junction bases numbered 6, after V lost 3 bases and J lost 2 bases. The CDR3 region is CASSDPAGHQETQYF. CDR3 bases: TGCGCCAGCAGTGACCCAGCGGGGCATCAAGAGACCCAGTACTTC.

The chain recombines TRBV6-6 with TRBJ2-1, with 8 bases lining up with TRBD1. The V gene's germline CDR1 is MNHNY and CDR2 SVGAGI (reference sequence). The CDR3 contains 13 residues. J lost 3 bases, V lost 10 bases, and 5 bases had no gene match. This CDR3 is CATRGQGYNEQFF. CDR3 nucleotides: TGTGCCACCCGCGGACAGGGCTACAATGAGCAGTTCTTC.

The chain employs TRBV6-8 and TRBJ2-3; D perhaps matches TRBD2 (5 bases). Germline loops: CDR1 MNHGY, CDR2 SAAAGT. This CDR3 has 14 amino acids. V was shortened by 7 bases and J by 8 bases, with 19 bases between the two germline ends. CDR3: CASNILVGLGTQYF. The CDR3 DNA reads TGTGCCAGCAATATACTAGTGGGGTTGGGTACGCAGTATTTT.

The chain employs TRBV4-1 and TRBJ1-1, with 9 bases lining up with TRBD1. Trimming cost V 6 bases and J 3 bases; bases outside gene matches: 8. This CDR3 has 15 amino acids. Germline V gene data show CDR1 as MGHRA and CDR2 as YSYEKL. Written as DNA, the CDR3 is TGCGCCAGCAGACTATCGGGACAGGGTGACACTGAAGCTTTCTTT. Its translation: CASRLSGQGDTEAFF.

The chain is built from TRBV5-6 and TRBJ1-3; TRBD1 might be the D (6 bases). Germline CDR1 SGHDT, CDR2 YYEEEE. The length of the CDR3 is 15 residues. The V end lost 3 bases, the J end lost 2 bases, and 12 bases lay between the germline ends. This CDR3 is CASSSRQVPGNTIYF. In DNA form, the CDR3 reads TGTGCCAGCAGCTCTCGACAGGTACCTGGAAACACCATATATTTT.